This T cell receptor (beta chain) was captured in a study of cytomegalovirus exposure and HLA in healthy donors (dated by TCRdb to 2015 to 2018). Turning to the overall study: An earlier analysis of roughly 570 of the donors reported roughly 300 Gb of sequence data and 95 million to 120 million unique TCR beta sequences obtained from about 200 million T cells. Rather than using new phenotypic data, the later analysis identified candidate immune exposures from TCR beta sequences and from how often those sequences occurred across donors. On average, over 200,000 unique TCR beta nucleotide sequences were sequenced per donor among fewer than 500 genotyped donors of the cohort, with roughly a sixth of those sequences being non-productive. Roughly 5 DR-DQ haplotypes were handled as single units for association and clustering because linkage in the cohort was strong. Typing coverage differed by locus: A, B, C, DRB1 and DQB1 were typed in about 629-640 donors, DQA1 in about 560, DPA1 in 600 to 610, and DPB1 in 450 to 490. Both class I and class II loci were covered by HLA typing, at four-digit resolution. In a later analysis, previously published TCR beta repertoires from about 640 donors were re-analyzed and high-resolution HLA genotyping was added so that TCR occurrence patterns could be studied. To predict cytomegalovirus infection status, the study brought together high-throughput TCR immunosequencing, statistical association of individual TCRs with disease status, and machine learning. An earlier analysis of fewer than 750 of the donors used high-throughput TCR beta sequencing to judge whether each TCR beta V gene segment behaved as functional or pseudogenic. Donor age, sex, ethnicity and CMV serostatus were collected together with the repertoire data. The genetic ancestry cluster associated with self-reported Caucasian donors included over 80% of the roughly 400 genotyped donors. Roughly 300 gigabases of sequencing data and tens of millions of unique TCR sequences were included in an early release covering roughly 600 HLA-typed donors. Using immunosequencing, the study profiled T cell repertoires from about 610 subjects and related those repertoires to cytomegalovirus serostatus. In addition to the first cohort of roughly 670 subjects, a separate validation cohort of 120 different subjects was used. The study aimed to test whether signatures of past pathogen exposure could be identified by cataloging public T cell receptors. Genome-wide SNP genotypes for about 65% of the 666 donors were used in a later genetic analysis, which treated that subset as a discovery cohort. Every discovery cohort repertoire had been produced on one sequencing platform.

The library came from the immunoSEQ multiplex PCR assay. For the multiplex PCR, a mixture combining 60 forward primers for TCR Vbeta segments and 13 reverse primers for TCR Jbeta segments was used. The CDR3 region of rearranged TCR beta genes was amplified from genomic DNA with a multiplex PCR assay. The Illumina HiSeq System was used to sequence the amplified TCR beta libraries as 87-base-pair reads. Under the source paper's analysis protocol: Across the 670 or so repertoires, a later analysis counted 60 million to 90 million unique TCR beta chains, around 11 million of which were shared by at least two donors. Raw reads were error-corrected and collapsed into unique sequences with a nearest-neighbor algorithm that merged closely related sequences to remove PCR and sequencing errors. CDR3 sequences were aligned to IMGT reference sequences to assign V, D and J gene segments. Each retained sequence needed at least a six-nucleotide match to both a V gene segment and a J gene segment. A rearrangement was called productive if the CDR3 had no stop codons and remained in frame with V and J, and every other rearrangement was called non-productive. CDR3 was defined by IMGT convention, running from the second conserved V-encoded cysteine to the conserved J-encoded phenylalanine. In an earlier analysis of roughly 610 of the donors, sequences lacking an unambiguous match to a single V gene segment were excluded. An earlier analysis of under 750 of the donors called V segments functional above 56.7% productive rearrangements and segregating when the between-donor standard deviation exceeded 5%. A statistical classification framework was developed to diagnose cytomegalovirus status using the catalog of TCR beta chain sequences. In a later analysis, TCR nucleotide sequences were compared against IMGT/GENE-DB human TR gene sequences so that V and J genes could be assigned. In a later analysis, CDR3 sequences and most-parsimonious VDJ recombination scenarios were assigned using the TCRdist pipeline. In a later analysis, every TCR beta chain was defined by the combination of its CDR3 amino acid sequence and its V-gene family, and reads without a unique V-gene family were dropped. To address suspected cross-contamination and a sequencing artifact, a later analysis removed around 590 highly shared, low-generation-probability nucleotide sequences. In a later analysis, a clonal expansion index was calculated for each public chain from normalized within-repertoire ranks of inferred template counts. In a later analysis, generation probabilities were computed with a VDJ recombination model fitted to out-of-frame rearrangements, and the resulting probabilities were checked against IGoR. A later analysis scored TCR-TCR, TCR-HLA and TCR-CMV co-occurrence with hypergeometric tests, applying a repertoire-size bias correction to TCR pairs. In a later analysis, false discovery rates were estimated by permuting HLA or CMV assignments 20 times. A later analysis grouped co-occurring TCRs with DBSCAN, adding TCRdist sequence similarity when clustering within HLA-allele-positive subsets. Co-occurrence clustering excluded repertoires with fewer than 30,000 or more than 120,000 public chains, plus five with anomalous nucleotide sharing. The table was pulled from immuneACCESS by TCRdb, which kept in-frame rearrangements only. Such tables lose some clones; where checked, under half of the loss comes from unresolved V genes, and the rest has no known cause. The V and J calls and the clone size are those of that table, but D and trimming were determined from the DNA. The sample table shows 150,000 to 200,000 clones, and roughly 80% are seen once. Approximately 7% of the sample lies in the top ten.

This clone has just a few counts. This receptor's antigen is unknown. No quality values exist for individual bases; no much larger clone is one base distant. The cohort consisted of more than 650 healthy bone marrow donors. At the time of sampling, all cohort members were nominally healthy, though unrecorded immune exposures were likely present. The donor tested CMV seropositive, placing the donor among the 310 or so seropositive members of the cohort. A peripheral blood sample was provided by each donor, and peripheral blood mononuclear cells were used for TCR beta sequencing. Genomic DNA was extracted from the blood cell samples with the Qiagen DNeasy Blood Extraction Kit. CDR1 MNHEY and CDR2 SVGAGI are derived from the germline V gene. Reading from cysteine to phenylalanine, the CDR3 counts 13 amino acids. The entry retains the CDR3 DNA only, 39 bases that are in frame from base 1. V sheds 5 bases and J sheds 2 bases, leaving 10 bases between their ends.

Study-level results and caveats: According to a later analysis, parvovirus B19, influenza, CMV and Epstein-Barr virus appeared linked to several top co-occurrence clusters. Most CMV-associated TCR beta chains appeared to be HLA-restricted in a later analysis, and the HLA associations seemed to be driven largely by CMV exposure. Cytomegalovirus status was reported to be diagnosed by the classifier with high specificity and sensitivity in both the original and validation cohorts. The 87-base-pair reads could not distinguish some IMGT-functional V segments, including TRBV6-2 and TRBV6-3, so those segments were excluded. A further reported finding was that TCR beta sequences accurately predicted the HLA-A and HLA-B alleles for most subjects in the first cohort. The sequencing pipeline was judged likely to have produced a cluster of highly shared sequence variants as a technical artifact. A later genetic analysis reported fewer N-insertions in productive TCRs among donors in an Asian-associated ancestry cluster than the roughly 620-donor mean. The study listed over 150 TCR beta chains as associated with cytomegalovirus. Compared with equally common non-associated chains, HLA-associated TCR beta chains in a later analysis were more clonally expanded and had lower generation probabilities. Correlated functional status among segregating V segments might reflect linkage disequilibrium, but an unknown experimental factor could not be ruled out. Because counts were too low, roughly 17 rarely observed V segments, including chromosome 9 orphons, were left out of the earlier analysis of 500 to 750 of the donors. At a false discovery rate of 0.05, a later analysis linked 16,951 TCR beta sequences to specific HLA alleles. Broadly in line with IMGT annotations, most TCR beta V segments showed up in productive rearrangements about 87% or about 30% of the time in an earlier analysis of under 700 of the donors. Only TCR beta chains were sequenced in this cohort, and the absence of alpha or paired-chain data limited detectable features. For the cohort, immune exposure information was limited to CMV serostatus. The authors suggested that the approach could potentially be extended to other disease states and immunological phenotypes. Across donors, most TCR sequences were observed very rarely, whereas some public TCRs were present in many individuals. Presence/absence analyses assumed roughly uniform sequencing depth across donors, an assumption that may not hold. Because some donors lacked HLA typing at each locus, the association tests relied only on the typed subset. Strong co-occurrence of HLA alleles, especially DR and DQ, made assigning TCR associations to individual alleles difficult. According to a later analysis, TCR association rates differed among HLA loci, with DRB1 alleles showing the most associated TCRs and HLA-C alleles showing the fewest. In vitro tests confirmed that three of the cytomegalovirus-associated TCR beta chains recognize cytomegalovirus antigens. A later genetic analysis associated a missense DCLRE1C variant with V-gene and J-gene trimming of TCR beta chains, and an independent cohort replicated the association.

This receptor was identified in a woman aged 25 to 39 in good health and CMV-seropositive. The sample was PBMCs. The chain uses TRBV6-5 and TRBJ2-7; the D region possibly corresponds to TRBD1 (6 bases align). The CDR3 loop reads CASSRQVTYEQYF. The DNA reads as follows: TGTGCCAGCAGTAGACAGGTCACCTACGAGCAGTACTTC.